The entry that follows covers one T cell receptor beta chain sequence. Its specificity is unknown. The data were obtained in a study of cytomegalovirus exposure and HLA in healthy donors. Turning to the study itself: Researchers found that under 90% of under 450 genotyped donors fell within the Caucasian-associated ancestry cluster.

The PCR ran on 60 Vbeta and 13 Jbeta primers. TCRdb's table, derived via immunoSEQ multiplex PCR, lists solely in-frame clones and lacks some. This table holds 130,000 or so clones, about 61% found once. Study-wide points: About 90% or about 30% of the time was how often most TCR beta V segments were productive, according to an earlier analysis. In vitro work confirmed that three CMV-associated chains recognize CMV antigens.

V was pared by 2 bases and J by 5 bases, with 21 bases between. Germline lookup yields CDR1 LGHNT and CDR2 FRNRAP. This CDR3 comprises 17 residues. V and J are TRBV12-5 and TRBJ1-1; possible D gene TRBD1, 6 bases. The sample consisted of PBMCs. The receptor comes from a woman in her 40s in good health and CMV-seronegative. The CDR3 DNA reads as TGTGCTAGTGGTTTGAACTTCCTACAGGGTAGGGAGACTGAAGCTTTCTTT. Translated: CASGLNFLQGRETEAFF. Together with reference TRBV12-5 and TRBJ1-1, the CDR3 gives the full variable domain: DARVTQTPRHKVTEMGQEVTMRCQPILGHNTVFWYRQTMMQGLELLAYFRNRAPLDDSGMPKDRFSAEMPDATLATLKIQPSEPRDSAVYFCASGLNFLQGRETEAFFGQGTRLTVV.